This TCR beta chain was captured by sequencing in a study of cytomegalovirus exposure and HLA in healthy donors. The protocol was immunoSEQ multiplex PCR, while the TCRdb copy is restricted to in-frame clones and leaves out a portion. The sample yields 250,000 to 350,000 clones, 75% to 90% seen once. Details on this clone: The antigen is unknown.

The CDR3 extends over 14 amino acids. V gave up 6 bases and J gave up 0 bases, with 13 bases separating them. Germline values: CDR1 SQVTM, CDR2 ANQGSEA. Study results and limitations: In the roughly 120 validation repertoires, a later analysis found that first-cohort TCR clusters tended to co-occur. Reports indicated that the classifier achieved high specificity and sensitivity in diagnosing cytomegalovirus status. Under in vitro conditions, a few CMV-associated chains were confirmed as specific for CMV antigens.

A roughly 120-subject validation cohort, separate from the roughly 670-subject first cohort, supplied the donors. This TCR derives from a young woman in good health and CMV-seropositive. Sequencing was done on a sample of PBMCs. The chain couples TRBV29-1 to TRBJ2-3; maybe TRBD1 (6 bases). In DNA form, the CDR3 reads TGCAGCGTAGAACAGGGCTGGAGCACAGATACGCAGTATTTT. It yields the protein CSVEQGWSTDTQYF.